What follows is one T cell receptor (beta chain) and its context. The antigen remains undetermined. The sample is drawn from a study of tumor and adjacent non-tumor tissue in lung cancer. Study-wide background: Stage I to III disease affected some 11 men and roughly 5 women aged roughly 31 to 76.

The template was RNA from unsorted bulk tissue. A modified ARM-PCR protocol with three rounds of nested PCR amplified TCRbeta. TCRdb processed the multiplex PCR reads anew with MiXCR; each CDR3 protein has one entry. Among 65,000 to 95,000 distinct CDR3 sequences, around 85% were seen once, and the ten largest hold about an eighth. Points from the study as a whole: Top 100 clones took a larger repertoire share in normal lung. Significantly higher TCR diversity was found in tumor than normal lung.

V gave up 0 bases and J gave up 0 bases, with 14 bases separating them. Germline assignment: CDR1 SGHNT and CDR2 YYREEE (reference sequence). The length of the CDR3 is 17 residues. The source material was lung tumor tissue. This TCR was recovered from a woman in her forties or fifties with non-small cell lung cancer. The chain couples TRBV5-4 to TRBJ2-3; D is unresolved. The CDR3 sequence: CASSLGGITISTDTQYF. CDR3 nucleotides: TGTGCCAGCAGCTTGGGCGGTATAACGATCAGCACAGATACGCAGTATTTT.